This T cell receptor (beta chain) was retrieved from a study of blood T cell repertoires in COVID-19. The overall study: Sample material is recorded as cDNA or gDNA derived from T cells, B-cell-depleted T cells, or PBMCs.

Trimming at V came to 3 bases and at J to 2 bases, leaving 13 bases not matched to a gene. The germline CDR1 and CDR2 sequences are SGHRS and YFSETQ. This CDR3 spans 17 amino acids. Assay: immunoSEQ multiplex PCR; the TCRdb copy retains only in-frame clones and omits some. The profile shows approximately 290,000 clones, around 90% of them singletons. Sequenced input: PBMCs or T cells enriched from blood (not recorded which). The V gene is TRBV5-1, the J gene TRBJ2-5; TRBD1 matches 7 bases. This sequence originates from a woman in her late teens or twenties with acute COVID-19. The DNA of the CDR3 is TGCGCCAGCAGCTCACCACAGGGGCCCCTGAAACAAGAGACCCAGTACTTC. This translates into CASSSPQGPLKQETQYF. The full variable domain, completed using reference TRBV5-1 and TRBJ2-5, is KAGVTQTPRYLIKTRGQQVTLSCSPISGHRSVSWYQQTPGQGLQFLFEYFSETQRNKGNFPGRFSGRQFSNSRSEMNVSTLELGDSALYLCASSSPQGPLKQETQYFGPGTRLLVL.